The 14 T cell receptor beta chains below come from one sample, sequenced in a study of beta chain features in type 1 diabetes. Sequenced material consisted of expressed TCRB transcripts (all of the isolated RNA was reverse transcribed). Method: immunoSEQ multiplex PCR; TCRdb's copy keeps in-frame clones and lacks some. Of about 330,000 clones listed, approximately 11% are singletons. Material: naive CD4+ T cells from blood. These receptors originate from a woman aged 25-40 years in good health.

The V and J genes are TRBV2 and TRBJ1-2; D is unclear. In germline, CDR1 is SNHLY, CDR2 FYNNEI. Trimming pared 8 bases from V and 4 bases from J, leaving 14 bases between. This CDR3 is built from 13 residues. The CDR3 loop reads CASVTEQAYGYTF. For the CDR3, the DNA is TGTGCCAGCGTTACCGAGCAGGCCTATGGCTACACCTTC.

The table lists this clone with a few counts. The chain carries TRBV6-4 and TRBJ2-3; TRBD2 might be the D (5 bases). CDR1 MRHNA and CDR2 SNTAGT come from the germline V gene. V was trimmed by 4 bases and J by 0 bases, leaving 8 bases between them. CDR3 size: 14 residues. CDR3 protein: CASSGRDSTDTQYF. The CDR3 DNA sequence: TGTGCCAGCAGTGGTCGGGATAGCACAGATACGCAGTATTTT.

The chain combines TRBV27 with TRBJ2-2, with D perhaps TRBD2 (5 bases). CDR1 and CDR2 (germline): MNHEY, SMNVEV (reference sequence). The CDR3 length is 15 residues. The V end lost 6 bases, the J end lost 3 bases, and 14 bases lay between the germline ends. The CDR3 sequence: CASRRRTDYTGELFF. CDR3 DNA sequence: TGTGCCAGCAGGCGGAGGACTGATTACACCGGGGAGCTGTTTTTT.

This sequence joins TRBV5-6 and TRBJ2-7; the match to TRBD1 covers 7 bases. The CDR3 is made up of 16 amino acids. Germline V gives CDR1 SGHDT, CDR2 YYEEEE. V lost 4 bases, J lost 2 bases, and 12 bases stayed unmatched. CDR3 residues: CASSEDPGQRAYEQYF. The CDR3 nucleotides are TGTGCCAGCAGCGAAGACCCGGGACAGCGAGCCTACGAGCAGTACTTC.

The V call is TRBV2, the J call TRBJ2-1, with 7 bases matching TRBD2. The CDR3 runs to 15 residues. Germline V lookup: CDR1 SNHLY, CDR2 FYNNEI. Trimming took 3 bases from V and 7 from J; bases not matched to a gene: 9. The CDR3 bases are TGTGCCAGCAGTGATCTAGCGGCCTGGGGGAATGAGCAGTTCTTC. Its protein product is CASSDLAAWGNEQFF.

The chain employs TRBV28 and TRBJ1-1; D perhaps matches TRBD1 (5 bases). Between the trimmed V and J ends, which lost 4 bases and 5 bases, there was a span of 11 bases. This CDR3 spans 13 amino acids. Germline CDR1 reads MDHEN; CDR2 reads SYDVKM. The CDR3 protein is CASSSGGRTEAFF. The CDR3 DNA sequence: TGTGCCAGCAGTTCCGGGGGGAGGACTGAAGCTTTCTTT.

This clone was seen only a few times. The V call is TRBV10-3, the J call TRBJ2-2; a possible D gene is TRBD2 (5 bases). CDR1 and CDR2 from the germline V gene are ENHRY and SYGVKD. Deletions cut 4 bases from V and 3 bases from J, with 9 bases between. The CDR3 contains 14 residues. The CDR3 sequence is CAISARADTGELFF. In DNA, the CDR3 is TGTGCCATCAGTGCGCGGGCGGACACCGGGGAGCTGTTTTTT.

This clone has just a few counts. The chain combines TRBV7-8 with TRBJ2-5; 8 bases align to TRBD2. V was clipped by 3 bases and J by 0 bases; unmatched bases: 6. CDR3 size: 16 residues. Germline V gene data show CDR1 as SGHVS and CDR2 as FQNEAQ. The DNA for the CDR3 is TGTGCCAGCAGCTTTGGGTTAGCGGGGTACCAAGAGACCCAGTACTTC. Its translation is CASSFGLAGYQETQYF.

This chain connects TRBV27 to TRBJ2-1, with D possibly matching TRBD2 (6 bases). The CDR3 contains 16 residues. CDR1 MNHEY and CDR2 SMNVEV come from the germline V gene (reference sequence). V was trimmed by 1 base and J by 4 bases, leaving 14 bases between them. The DNA of the CDR3 is TGTGCCAGCAGTTTATTCTTTGTAGCGGAATACAATGAGCAGTTCTTC. It is translated as CASSLFFVAEYNEQFF.

This clone was counted only a few times. This chain joins TRBV7-2 and TRBJ2-5, with 7 nucleotides matching TRBD1. The CDR3 contains 13 residues. CDR1 SGHTA and CDR2 FQGNSA come from the germline V gene. Trimming at V came to 4 bases and at J to 4 bases, leaving 3 bases not matched to a gene. The CDR3: CASSYDRVETQYF. DNA of the CDR3: TGTGCCAGCAGCTATGACAGGGTAGAGACCCAGTACTTC.

This clone was seen a handful of times. The rearrangement links TRBV5-1 to TRBJ2-5; D ambiguous. V was cut by 3 bases and J by 2 bases, with 8 bases left in between. CDR3 length equals 13 residues. Per the germline V gene, CDR1 is SGHRS and CDR2 is YFSETQ. The CDR3 bases are TGCGCCAGCAGCTCCCAGGCACAAGAGACCCAGTACTTC. Its translation: CASSSQAQETQYF.

This clone was seen more than once but under ten times. J is TRBJ2-3 and V is TRBV10-3; 12 nucleotides line up with TRBD2. After removal of 6 bases from V and 0 bases from J, the junction contained 4 bases not matched to a gene. CDR3 length: 16 residues. Germline CDR1 and CDR2: ENHRY and SYGVKD. CDR3 residues: CAIRRTSGESTDTQYF. The CDR3 nucleotides are TGTGCCATCAGGAGGACTAGCGGGGAGAGCACAGATACGCAGTATTTT.

This clone showed up just a few times. This chain links TRBV5-1 with TRBJ2-7, with D hard to call. V was pared by 5 bases and J by 0 bases, with 9 bases between. The CDR3 is 13 residues long. CDR1 is SGHRS and CDR2 is YFSETQ in the germline V gene. The CDR3 sequence: CASRPASSYEQYF. CDR3 DNA sequence: TGCGCCAGCAGGCCCGCTAGCTCCTACGAGCAGTACTTC.

J is TRBJ2-7 and V is TRBV19, with D possibly being TRBD2 (5 bases). The CDR3 runs to 13 residues. Between the trimmed V and J ends, which lost 6 bases and 0 bases, there was a span of 9 bases. Germline V gene sequence: CDR1 LNHDA, CDR2 SQIVND (reference sequence). For the CDR3, the DNA is TGTGCCAGTAGCCTACGGGACTCCTACGAGCAGTACTTC. Amino acids: CASSLRDSYEQYF.